This TCR beta chain appears in the sequencing data of a study of cytomegalovirus exposure and HLA in healthy donors. Whole-study findings and limits: In an earlier analysis, about 90% or about 30%: the productive usage of most TCR beta V segments. In a later analysis, HLA-associated TCR beta chains were more clonally expanded than equally common others.

Comment on this clone: The antigen is unknown.

V lost 7 bases to trimming and J lost 7 bases; unmatched junction nucleotides: 6. CDR1 is SNHLY and CDR2 is FYNNEI in the germline V gene. CDR3 length: 13 residues. 60 Vbeta and 13 Jbeta primers were used in PCR. In the source study's methods: The authors later counted about 80 million unique TCR beta chains, some 11 million of them shared. Data came from immunoSEQ multiplex PCR; TCRdb stores just in-frame clones and leaves some out. V and J calls plus clone size are reproduced from that table; the DNA served to infer D and trimming. The data show 95,000 to 150,000 clones, 80% seen once. This receptor was identified in a female donor in good health and CMV-seropositive. The chain links TRBV2 to TRBJ2-7, with 11 bases lining up with TRBD1. The sequencing sample was made of PBMCs. The CDR3 bases are TGTGCCAGCACAACGGGACAGGGGGGGGAGCAGTACTTC. Translating it yields CASTTGQGGEQYF.